This TCR beta chain was identified in a study of cytomegalovirus exposure and HLA in healthy donors. PCR involved 60 Vbeta and 13 Jbeta primers. Assay: immunoSEQ multiplex PCR; the TCRdb copy retains only in-frame clones and omits some. The sample includes 90,000 to 150,000 clones, approximately 80% of them seen just once. The V and J ends lost 1 base and 3 bases, in that order; junction bases with no gene match: 3. Germline V lookup: CDR1 SGHVS, CDR2 FNYEAQ. CDR3 length: 15 residues. This chain joins TRBV7-6 and TRBJ2-7; 10 bases line up with TRBD1. This receptor was identified in a human donor in good health. The sequencing input was PBMCs. CDR3 in DNA: TGTGCCAGCAGCTTAGTCCGGGACAGGGGCTACGAGCAGTACTTC. Amino acids: CASSLVRDRGYEQYF.